This T cell receptor beta chain was sequenced for a study of blood T cell repertoires in COVID-19. The germline V and J ends were trimmed by 0 bases and 9 bases, with 26 bases remaining between them. Germline loops: CDR1 MGHRA, CDR2 YSYEKL. The CDR3 runs to 18 residues. Libraries were prepared by immunoSEQ multiplex PCR; TCRdb keeps only in-frame clonotypes and omits some of them. The data contain approximately 210,000 clones, 86% of them singletons. A few counts support this clone. The J gene is TRBJ1-1, the V gene TRBV4-1; D might be TRBD1 (5 bases). The TCR originated in a man aged 25 to 40 who had recovered from COVID-19. The sample was peripheral blood. The CDR3 DNA is TGCGCCAGCAGCCAAGAGGTTGGGGCCTCCTTTTCGGGTAATAAAGCTTTCTTT. This sequence encodes CASSQEVGASFSGNKAFF.